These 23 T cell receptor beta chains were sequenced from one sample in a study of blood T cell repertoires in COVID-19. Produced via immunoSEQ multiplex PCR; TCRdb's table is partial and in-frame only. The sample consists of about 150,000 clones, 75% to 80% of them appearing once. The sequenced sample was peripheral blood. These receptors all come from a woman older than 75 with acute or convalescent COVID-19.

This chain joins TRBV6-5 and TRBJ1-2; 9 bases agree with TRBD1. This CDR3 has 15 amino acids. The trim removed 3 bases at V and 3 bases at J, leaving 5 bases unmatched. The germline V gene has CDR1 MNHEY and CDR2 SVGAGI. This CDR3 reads CASSYTGGSYYGYTF. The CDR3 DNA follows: TGTGCCAGCAGTTATACAGGGGGCAGTTACTATGGCTACACCTTC.

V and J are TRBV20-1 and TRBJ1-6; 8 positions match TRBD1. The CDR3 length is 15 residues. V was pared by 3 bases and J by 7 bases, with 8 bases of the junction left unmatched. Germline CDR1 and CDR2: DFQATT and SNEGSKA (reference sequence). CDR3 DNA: TGCAGTGCTAGTACTACAGGGGGAAGGAATTCACCCCTCCACTTT. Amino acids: CSASTTGGRNSPLHF.

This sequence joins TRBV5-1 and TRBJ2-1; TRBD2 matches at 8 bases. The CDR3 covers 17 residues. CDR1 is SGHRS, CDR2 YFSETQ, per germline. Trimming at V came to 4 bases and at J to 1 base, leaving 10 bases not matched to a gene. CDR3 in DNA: TGCGCCAGCAGCCCCGTGACGGGAGGGAAGTCCTACAATGAGCAGTTCTTC. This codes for CASSPVTGGKSYNEQFF.

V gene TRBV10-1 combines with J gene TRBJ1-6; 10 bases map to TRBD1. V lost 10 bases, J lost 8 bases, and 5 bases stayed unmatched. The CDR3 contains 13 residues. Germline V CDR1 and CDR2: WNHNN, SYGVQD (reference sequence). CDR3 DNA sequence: TGCGCCACCCGGGACAGGGGAGATTCACCCCTCCACTTT. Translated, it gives CATRDRGDSPLHF.

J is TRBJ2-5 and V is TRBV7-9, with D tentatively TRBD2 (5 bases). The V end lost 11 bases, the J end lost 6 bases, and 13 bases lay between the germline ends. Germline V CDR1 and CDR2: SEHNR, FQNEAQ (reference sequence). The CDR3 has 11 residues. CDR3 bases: TGTGCCGGCGGTGGAGGAAAGACCCAGTACTTC. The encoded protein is CAGGGGKTQYF.

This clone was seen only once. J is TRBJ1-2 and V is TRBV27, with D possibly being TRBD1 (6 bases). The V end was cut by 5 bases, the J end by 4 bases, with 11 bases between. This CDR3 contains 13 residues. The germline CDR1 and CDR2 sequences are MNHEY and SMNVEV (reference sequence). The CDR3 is CASSTQGPYGYTF. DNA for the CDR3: TGTGCCAGCAGTACTCAGGGGCCCTATGGCTACACCTTC.

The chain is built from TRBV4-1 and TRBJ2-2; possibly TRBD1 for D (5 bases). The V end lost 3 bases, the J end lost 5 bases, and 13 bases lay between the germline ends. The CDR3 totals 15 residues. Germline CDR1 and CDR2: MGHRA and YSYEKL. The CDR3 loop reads CASSQPTRDTGELFF. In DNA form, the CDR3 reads TGCGCCAGCAGCCAGCCGACCAGGGATACCGGGGAGCTGTTTTTT.

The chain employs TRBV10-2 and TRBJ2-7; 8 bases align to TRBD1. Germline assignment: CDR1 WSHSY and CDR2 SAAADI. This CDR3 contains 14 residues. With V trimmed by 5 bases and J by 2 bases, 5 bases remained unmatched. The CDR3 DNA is TGCGCCAGCAGTACCGGACAGGGTGCCTACGAGCAGTACTTC. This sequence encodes CASSTGQGAYEQYF.

The CDR3 DNA is TGTGCCAGCAGCTTAGTTATGGGCGTCGGCACAGATACGCAGTATTTT. Protein product: CASSLVMGVGTDTQYF. The chain recombines TRBV7-8 with TRBJ2-3, with no clear D. Germline V gene lookup returns CDR1 SGHVS and CDR2 FQNEAQ. The V gene lost 1 base and the J gene lost 1 base, with 12 bases spanning the gap. This CDR3 comprises 16 residues. Drawing the rest from reference TRBV7-8 and TRBJ2-3, the complete variable domain is GAGVSQSPRYKVAKRGQDVALRCDPISGHVSLFWYQQALGQGPEFLTYFQNEAQLDKSGLPSDRFFAERPEGSVSTLKIQRTQQEDSAVYLCASSLVMGVGTDTQYFGPGTRLTVL.

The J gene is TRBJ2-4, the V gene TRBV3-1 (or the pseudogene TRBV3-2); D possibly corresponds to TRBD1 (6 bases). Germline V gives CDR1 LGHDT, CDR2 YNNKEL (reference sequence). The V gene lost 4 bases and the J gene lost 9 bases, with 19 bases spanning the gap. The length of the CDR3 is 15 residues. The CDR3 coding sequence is TGTGCCAGCAGCCCCGCCCCGAACAGGGTTGGCATTCAGTACTTC. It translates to CASSPAPNRVGIQYF.

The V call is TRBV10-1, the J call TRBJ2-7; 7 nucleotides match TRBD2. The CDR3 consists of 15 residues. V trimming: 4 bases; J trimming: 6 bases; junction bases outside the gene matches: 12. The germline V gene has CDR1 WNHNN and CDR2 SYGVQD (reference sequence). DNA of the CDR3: TGCGCCAGCAGTGGAGAAGCGGGACCCCCGTTCGAGCAGTACTTC. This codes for CASSGEAGPPFEQYF.

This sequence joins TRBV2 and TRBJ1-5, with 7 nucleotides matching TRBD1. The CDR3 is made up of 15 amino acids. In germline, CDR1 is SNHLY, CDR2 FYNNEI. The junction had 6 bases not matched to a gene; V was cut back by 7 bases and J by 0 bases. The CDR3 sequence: CASTGTVNSNQPQHF. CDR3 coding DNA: TGTGCCAGCACCGGGACAGTGAATAGCAATCAGCCCCAGCATTTT.

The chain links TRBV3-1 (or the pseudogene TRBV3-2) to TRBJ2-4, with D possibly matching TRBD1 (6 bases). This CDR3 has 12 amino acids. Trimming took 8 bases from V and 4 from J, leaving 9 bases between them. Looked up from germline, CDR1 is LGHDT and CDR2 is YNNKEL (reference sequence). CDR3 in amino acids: CASSRGKNIQYF. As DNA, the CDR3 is TGTGCCAGCTCGAGGGGGAAAAACATTCAGTACTTC.

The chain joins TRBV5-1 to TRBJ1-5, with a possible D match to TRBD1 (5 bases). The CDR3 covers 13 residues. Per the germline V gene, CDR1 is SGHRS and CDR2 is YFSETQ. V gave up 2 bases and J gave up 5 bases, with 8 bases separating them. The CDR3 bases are TGCGCCAGCAGCTTCACAGGCGATCAGCCCCAGCATTTT. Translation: CASSFTGDQPQHF.

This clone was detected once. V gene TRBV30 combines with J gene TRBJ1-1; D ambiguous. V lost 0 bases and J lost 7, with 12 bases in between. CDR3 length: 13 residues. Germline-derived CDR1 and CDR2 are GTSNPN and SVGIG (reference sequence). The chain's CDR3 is CAWSVQTPYEAFF. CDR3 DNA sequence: TGTGCCTGGAGTGTACAAACACCATATGAAGCTTTCTTT.

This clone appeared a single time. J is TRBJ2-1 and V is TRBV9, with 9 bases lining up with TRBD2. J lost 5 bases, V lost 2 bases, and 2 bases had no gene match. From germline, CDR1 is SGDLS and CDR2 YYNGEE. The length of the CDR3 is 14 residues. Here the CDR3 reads CASSVGGRDNEQFF. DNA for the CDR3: TGTGCCAGCAGCGTTGGCGGGAGGGACAATGAGCAGTTCTTC. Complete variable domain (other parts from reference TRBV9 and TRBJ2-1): DSGVTQTPKHLITATGQRVTLRCSPRSGDLSVYWYQQSLDQGLQFLIQYYNGEERAKGNILERFSAQQFPDLHSELNLSSLELGDSALYFCASSVGGRDNEQFFGPGTRLTVL.

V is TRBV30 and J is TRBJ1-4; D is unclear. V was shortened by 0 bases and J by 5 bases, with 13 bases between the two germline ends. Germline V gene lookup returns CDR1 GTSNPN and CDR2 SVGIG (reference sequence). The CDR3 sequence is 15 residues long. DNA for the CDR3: TGTGCCTGGAGTGTAGTCCGGGAGCCGAATGAAAAACTGTTTTTT. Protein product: CAWSVVREPNEKLFF. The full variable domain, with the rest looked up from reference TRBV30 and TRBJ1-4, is SQTIHQWPATLVQPVGSPLSLECTVEGTSNPNLYWYRQAAGRGLQLLFYSVGIGQISSEVPQNLSASRPQDRQFILSSKKLLLSDSGFYLCAWSVVREPNEKLFFGSGTQLSVL.

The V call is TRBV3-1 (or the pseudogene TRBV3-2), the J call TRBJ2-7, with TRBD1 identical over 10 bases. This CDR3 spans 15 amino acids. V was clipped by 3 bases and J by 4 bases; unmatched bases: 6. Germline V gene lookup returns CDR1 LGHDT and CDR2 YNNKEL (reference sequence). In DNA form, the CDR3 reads TGTGCCAGCAGCCATACTGACAGGGGGCCTTACGAGCAGTACTTC. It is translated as CASSHTDRGPYEQYF.

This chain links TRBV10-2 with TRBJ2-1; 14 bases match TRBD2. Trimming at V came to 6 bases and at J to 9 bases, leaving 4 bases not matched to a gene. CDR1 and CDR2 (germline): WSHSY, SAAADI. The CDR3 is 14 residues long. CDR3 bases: TGCGCCAGCAGGGGACTAGCGGGGGCGGGTGAGCAGTTCTTC. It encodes CASRGLAGAGEQFF.

The CDR3 loop reads CASSEGQRYGYTF. The DNA for the CDR3 is TGTGCCAGCAGTGAGGGACAGCGCTATGGCTACACCTTC. The rearrangement joins TRBV6-1 to TRBJ1-2, with 7 bases aligning to TRBD1. Trimming took 3 bases from V and 4 from J; bases not matched to a gene: 2. This CDR3 is built from 13 residues. Germline V gene lookup returns CDR1 MNHNS and CDR2 SASEGT.

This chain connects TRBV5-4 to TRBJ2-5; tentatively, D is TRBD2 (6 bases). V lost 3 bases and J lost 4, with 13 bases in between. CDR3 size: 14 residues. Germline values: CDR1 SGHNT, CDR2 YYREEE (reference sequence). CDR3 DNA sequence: TGTGCCAGCAGCTACCCGAGACTAGGAGAGACCCAGTACTTC. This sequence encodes CASSYPRLGETQYF.

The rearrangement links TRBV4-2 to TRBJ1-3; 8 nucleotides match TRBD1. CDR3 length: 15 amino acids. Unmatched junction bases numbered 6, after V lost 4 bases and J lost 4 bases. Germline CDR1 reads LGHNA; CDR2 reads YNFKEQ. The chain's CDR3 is CASSRAQGDGNTIYF. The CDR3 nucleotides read TGTGCCAGCAGCCGAGCACAGGGGGACGGAAACACCATATATTTT.

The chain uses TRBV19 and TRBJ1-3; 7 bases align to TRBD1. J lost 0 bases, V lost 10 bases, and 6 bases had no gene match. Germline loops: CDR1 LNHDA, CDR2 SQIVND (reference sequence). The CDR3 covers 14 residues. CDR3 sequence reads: CATTQGISGNTIYF. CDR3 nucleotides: TGTGCCACCACACAGGGGATCTCTGGAAACACCATATATTTT.